The rows below give T cell receptor beta chains drawn from one sample of a study of T cells in Graves' hyperthyroidism and ophthalmopathy. TCRdb re-analysed the multiplex PCR reads in MiXCR, keeping a single row per CDR3 protein. Altogether a few hundred thousand distinct CDR3 sequences are present, around 14% being singletons, with the ten largest covering roughly a quarter. The sequenced sample consisted of blood. Receptors originate from a woman younger than 35 with Graves' hyperthyroidism that later progressed to Graves' ophthalmopathy. CDR3s include the opening cysteine and the closing phenylalanine or tryptophan. Fields, in order: J gene, V gene, D gene, CDR3 length, clone size, CDR3 protein, CDR3 DNA. The D gene is left open where the match is weak. Only part of the rows carry a size: once, few, many, or a class if the clone is expanded.

j_call: TRBJ2-5
v_call: TRBV6-1
d_call: NA
cdr3_length: 12
clone_size: many
cdr3_aa: CASREFRETQYF
cdr3_nt: TGTGCCAGCAGGGAGTTTCGGGAGACCCAGTACTTC

j_call: TRBJ1-6
v_call: TRBV6-1
d_call: NA
cdr3_length: 14
clone_size: many
cdr3_aa: CASSQTGYNSPLHF
cdr3_nt: TGTGCCAGCAGTCAGACAGGTTACAATTCACCCCTCCACTTT

j_call: TRBJ2-7
v_call: TRBV7-6
d_call: TRBD1
cdr3_length: 14
clone_size: many
cdr3_aa: CASSSGQGVHEQYF
cdr3_nt: TGTGCCAGCAGCTCGGGACAGGGTGTCCACGAGCAGTACTTC

j_call: TRBJ2-3
v_call: TRBV5-1
d_call: TRBD2
cdr3_length: 16
clone_size: few
cdr3_aa: CASSSVSGSVTDTQYF
cdr3_nt: TGCGCCAGCAGCTCGGTTAGCGGGAGCGTTACAGATACGCAGTATTTT

j_call: TRBJ1-2
v_call: TRBV27
d_call: NA
cdr3_length: 15
clone_size: many
cdr3_aa: CASSLSMTAHYGYTF
cdr3_nt: TGTGCCAGCAGTTTATCGATGACGGCCCACTATGGCTACACCTTC

j_call: TRBJ2-3
v_call: TRBV5-1
d_call: NA
cdr3_length: 12
clone_size: many
cdr3_aa: CASNGGTDTQYF
cdr3_nt: TGCGCCAGCAACGGAGGCACAGATACGCAGTATTTT

j_call: TRBJ2-3
v_call: TRBV4-2
d_call: NA
cdr3_length: 14
clone_size: few
cdr3_aa: CASSQAQGTDTQYF
cdr3_nt: TGTGCCAGCAGCCAAGCCCAGGGCACAGATACGCAGTATTTT

j_call: TRBJ1-1
v_call: TRBV2
d_call: NA
cdr3_length: 16
clone_size: many
cdr3_aa: CASSEAGRRTNTEAFF
cdr3_nt: TGTGCCAGCAGTGAAGCGGGGAGGCGGACGAACACTGAAGCTTTCTTT

j_call: TRBJ2-1
v_call: TRBV19
d_call: NA
cdr3_length: 13
clone_size: NA
cdr3_aa: CASRTDSYNERFF
cdr3_nt: TGTGCCAGTAGGACAGACTCCTACAATGAGCGGTTCTTC

j_call: TRBJ2-7
v_call: TRBV5-1
d_call: NA
cdr3_length: 13
clone_size: many
cdr3_aa: CASSLQGEWEQYF
cdr3_nt: TGCGCCAGCAGCTTGCAAGGGGAGTGGGAGCAGTACTTC

j_call: TRBJ2-1
v_call: TRBV19
d_call: NA
cdr3_length: 15
clone_size: NA
cdr3_aa: CASRWRRGPVNEQFF
cdr3_nt: TGTGCCAGTAGGTGGCGGCGGGGCCCAGTTAATGAGCAGTTCTTC

j_call: TRBJ2-7
v_call: TRBV2
d_call: TRBD2
cdr3_length: 16
clone_size: many
cdr3_aa: CASSGLAEAISYEQYF
cdr3_nt: TGTGCCAGCAGTGGTCTAGCGGAGGCCATCTCCTACGAGCAGTACTTC

j_call: TRBJ1-1
v_call: TRBV12-3/TRBV12-4
d_call: NA
cdr3_length: 13
clone_size: many
cdr3_aa: CASSTRGAGEAFF
cdr3_nt: TGTGCCAGCAGTACGAGGGGGGCGGGTGAAGCTTTCTTT

j_call: TRBJ1-5
v_call: TRBV6-1
d_call: NA
cdr3_length: 15
clone_size: many
cdr3_aa: CASSEHRDSNQPQHF
cdr3_nt: TGTGCCAGCAGTGAACACAGGGATAGCAATCAGCCCCAGCATTTT

j_call: TRBJ2-1
v_call: TRBV5-1
d_call: NA
cdr3_length: 15
clone_size: many
cdr3_aa: CASSFFSSDGNEQFF
cdr3_nt: TGCGCCAGCAGCTTCTTTAGTTCTGACGGCAATGAGCAGTTCTTC

j_call: TRBJ2-3
v_call: TRBV18
d_call: NA
cdr3_length: 16
clone_size: many
cdr3_aa: CASSPPSTTSTDTQYF
cdr3_nt: TGTGCCAGCTCACCCCCTTCTACTACTAGCACAGATACGCAGTATTTT

j_call: TRBJ2-7
v_call: TRBV7-9
d_call: NA
cdr3_length: 15
clone_size: many
cdr3_aa: CASSLGSREFYEQYF
cdr3_nt: TGTGCCAGCAGCTTAGGATCGCGGGAATTCTACGAGCAGTACTTC

j_call: TRBJ1-2
v_call: TRBV6-2/TRBV6-3
d_call: NA
cdr3_length: 14
clone_size: NA
cdr3_aa: CASSARRNSYGYTF
cdr3_nt: TGTGCCAGCAGTGCACGGAGGAACTCCTATGGCTACACCTTC

j_call: TRBJ2-7
v_call: TRBV27
d_call: TRBD2
cdr3_length: 17
clone_size: many
cdr3_aa: CASSPYPPGTTNYEQYF
cdr3_nt: TGTGCCAGCAGTCCATATCCCCCCGGGACTACCAACTACGAGCAGTACTTC

j_call: TRBJ1-1
v_call: TRBV4-3
d_call: NA
cdr3_length: 15
clone_size: few
cdr3_aa: CASSQDPEGRTEAFF
cdr3_nt: TGCGCCAGCAGCCAAGATCCGGAGGGAAGGACTGAAGCTTTCTTT

j_call: TRBJ2-1
v_call: TRBV29-1
d_call: NA
cdr3_length: 13
clone_size: many
cdr3_aa: CSVYPDHYNEQFF
cdr3_nt: TGCAGCGTTTATCCCGATCATTACAATGAGCAGTTCTTC

j_call: TRBJ2-1
v_call: TRBV4-1
d_call: NA
cdr3_length: 15
clone_size: once
cdr3_aa: CASSQETLAVNEQFF
cdr3_nt: TGCGCCAGCAGCCAAGAGACCCTGGCCGTCAATGAGCAGTTCTTC

j_call: TRBJ2-3
v_call: TRBV28
d_call: TRBD2
cdr3_length: 14
clone_size: many
cdr3_aa: CASSTGTSGSTQYF
cdr3_nt: TGTGCCAGCAGTACTGGGACTAGCGGGTCTACGCAGTATTTT

j_call: TRBJ2-7
v_call: TRBV13
d_call: TRBD2
cdr3_length: 16
clone_size: many
cdr3_aa: CASSLPGTRATREQYF
cdr3_nt: TGTGCCAGCAGCTTGCCCGGGACTAGGGCCACTCGCGAGCAGTACTTC

j_call: TRBJ1-1
v_call: TRBV5-1
d_call: NA
cdr3_length: 14
clone_size: many
cdr3_aa: CASRKTPWDTEAFF
cdr3_nt: TGCGCCAGCAGAAAGACACCCTGGGACACTGAAGCTTTCTTT